The 20 T cell receptor beta chains listed next were all sequenced from one sample in a study of T-cell memory formation after mild COVID-19. Via MiXCR, TCRdb re-called the 5' RACE reads, giving one row per CDR3 protein. The sample lists 250,000 to 350,000 distinct CDR3 sequences; 15% to 20% were seen once. Sequencing was performed on PBMCs or a T cell subset sorted from them (not recorded which). These TCRs come from a man younger than 35 who had mild COVID-19 (a few samples of this study predate the infection). Cell type and time point are not known.

The chain joins TRBV7-2 to TRBJ2-5; 11 bases agree with TRBD2. V was clipped by 4 bases and J by 3 bases; unmatched bases: 4. The CDR3 totals 15 residues. Germline CDR1 is SGHTA and CDR2 is FQGNSA. The CDR3 DNA follows: TGTGCCAGCAGCTCGGGACTAGCGGCTAAAGAGACCCAGTACTTC. Its translation: CASSSGLAAKETQYF.

This clonotype was detected ten times or more. This chain links TRBV9 with TRBJ2-3; possibly TRBD1 for D (5 bases). The CDR3 totals 14 residues. The germline V and J ends were trimmed by 3 bases and 4 bases, with 12 bases remaining between them. Per the germline V gene, CDR1 is SGDLS and CDR2 is YYNGEE. CDR3 bases: TGTGCCAGCAGCGAGAGTGGGGCGGCAGATACGCAGTATTTT. Its protein product is CASSESGAADTQYF. The entire variable domain, with the rest obtained from reference TRBV9 and TRBJ2-3, is as follows: DSGVTQTPKHLITATGQRVTLRCSPRSGDLSVYWYQQSLDQGLQFLIQYYNGEERAKGNILERFSAQQFPDLHSELNLSSLELGDSALYFCASSESGAADTQYFGPGTRLTVL.

The chain employs TRBV12-3 or TRBV12-4 and TRBJ2-3, with unresolved D. The CDR3 runs 14 residues. Trimming cost V 5 bases and J 6 bases, with 15 bases left between them. CDR3 protein: CASSTTSPGDTQYF. CDR3 DNA sequence: TGTGCCAGCAGTACGACCAGTCCGGGTGATACGCAGTATTTT.

This clonotype turned up a few times. J is TRBJ1-2 and V is TRBV4-3, with TRBD1 matching 7 bases. V was clipped by 3 bases and J by 4 bases; unmatched bases: 5. Germline assignment: CDR1 LGHNA and CDR2 YSLEER. This CDR3 is built from 14 residues. The CDR3, as DNA: TGCGCCAGCAGCCACCGGGACAGCGTCTATGGCTACACCTTC. Translating gives CASSHRDSVYGYTF.

This clonotype was found once. This chain joins TRBV7-3 and TRBJ2-7, with 11 bases matching TRBD2. Germline V lookup: CDR1 SGHTA, CDR2 FQGTGA. The CDR3 extends over 18 amino acids. After removal of 2 bases from V and 2 bases from J, the junction contained 11 bases not matched to a gene. The CDR3 DNA is TGTGCCAGCAGCTTACTAGTACTAGCGGGGGCGAAGACCTACGAGCAGTACTTC. This codes for CASSLLVLAGAKTYEQYF. The whole variable domain, remainder taken from reference TRBV7-3 and TRBJ2-7, is GAGVSQTPSNKVTEKGKYVELRCDPISGHTALYWYRQSLGQGPEFLIYFQGTGAADDSGLPNDRFFAVRPEGSVSTLKIQRTERGDSAVYLCASSLLVLAGAKTYEQYFGPGTRLTVT.

Many counts were recorded for this clonotype. This chain links TRBV5-1 with TRBJ2-7; tentative D call: TRBD1 (6 bases). The CDR3 has 14 residues. With 0 bases removed from V and 5 bases from J, the gap between germline ends came to 12 bases. The germline CDR1 and CDR2 sequences are SGHRS and YFSETQ. The CDR3 loop is CASSLGDTGNEQYF. CDR3 DNA sequence: TGCGCCAGCAGCTTGGGGGACACAGGGAACGAGCAGTACTTC.

This clonotype was counted a few times. This rearrangement joins TRBV5-1 to TRBJ2-2, with D possibly TRBD1 on 6 matching bases. The V gene lost 8 bases and the J gene lost 1 base, with 9 bases spanning the gap. Germline CDR1 is SGHRS and CDR2 is YFSETQ. This CDR3 comprises 13 residues. CDR3 in DNA: TGCGCCAGTCAGGGGATGAACACCGGGGAGCTGTTTTTT. Its translation: CASQGMNTGELFF. Together with reference TRBV5-1 and TRBJ2-2, the CDR3 gives the full variable domain: KAGVTQTPRYLIKTRGQQVTLSCSPISGHRSVSWYQQTPGQGLQFLFEYFSETQRNKGNFPGRFSGRQFSNSRSEMNVSTLELGDSALYLCASQGMNTGELFFGEGSRLTVL.

This clonotype has just a few counts. The CDR3 is CASTPGMNTGELFF. The CDR3, as DNA: TGTGCCAGCACGCCAGGGATGAACACCGGGGAGCTGTTTTTT. V and J are TRBV3-1 and TRBJ2-2; D might be TRBD1 (5 bases). Trimming removed 7 bases at V and 1 base at J, with 10 bases between. Germline CDR1 is LGHDT and CDR2 is YNNKEL (reference sequence). The CDR3 extends over 14 amino acids.

The V gene is TRBV10-2, the J gene TRBJ1-5; D is uncertain. The V end lost 2 bases, the J end lost 8 bases, and 10 bases lay between the germline ends. The CDR3 covers 13 residues. The germline CDR1 and CDR2 sequences are WSHSY and SAAADI. CDR3 sequence reads: CASSEAEVEPQHF. As DNA, the CDR3 is TGCGCCAGCAGTGAGGCAGAAGTTGAGCCCCAGCATTTT.

The chain recombines TRBV7-9 with TRBJ2-3, with 13 bases identical to TRBD2. CDR1 SEHNR and CDR2 FQNEAQ come from the germline V gene (reference sequence). The CDR3 covers 15 residues. With 5 bases clipped from V and 3 bases from J, the junction kept 2 bases outside the gene matches. CDR3 amino acids: CASSKLAGGTDTQYF. In nucleotides, the CDR3 is TGTGCCAGCAGCAAACTAGCGGGGGGGACAGATACGCAGTATTTT. Looking up the rest from reference TRBV7-9 and TRBJ2-3 gives the full variable domain: DTGVSQNPRHKITKRGQNVTFRCDPISEHNRLYWYRQTLGQGPEFLTYFQNEAQLEKSRLLSDRFSAERPKGSFSTLEIQRTEQGDSAMYLCASSKLAGGTDTQYFGPGTRLTVL.

This clonotype showed up just a few times. The V and J genes are TRBV7-2 and TRBJ2-3, with D perhaps TRBD2 (7 bases). Germline CDR1 and CDR2: SGHTA and FQGNSA. The CDR3 extends over 17 amino acids. The germline V and J ends were trimmed by 3 bases and 2 bases, with 18 bases remaining between them. The CDR3 DNA reads TGTGCCAGCAGCTTGAAATATCGGGGGGCTTCCACAGATACGCAGTATTTT. It yields the protein CASSLKYRGASTDTQYF.

The chain couples TRBV2 to TRBJ2-7; possibly TRBD1 or TRBD2 for D (6 bases each). Germline CDR1 is SNHLY and CDR2 is FYNNEI. The CDR3 has 15 amino acids. V lost 10 bases, J lost 2 bases, and 21 bases lay in between. The CDR3 spells CATGGIRGPPYEQYV. The CDR3 DNA follows: TGTGCCACCGGGGGAATCCGGGGGCCCCCCTACGAGCAGTACGTC.

V usage is TRBV28 and J usage is TRBJ2-1; tentatively, D is TRBD2 (5 bases). Trimming pared 3 bases from V and 7 bases from J, leaving 13 bases between. The CDR3 loop spans 14 amino acids. Looked up from germline, CDR1 is MDHEN and CDR2 is SYDVKM. CDR3 region: CASSFRTRTNEQFF. The CDR3 DNA follows: TGTGCCAGCAGTTTTAGAACTAGGACGAATGAGCAGTTCTTC.

This chain joins TRBV6-2 or TRBV6-3 and TRBJ1-1; D is uncertain. Trimming took off 2 bases at V and 2 bases at J, with 9 bases between the two ends. The germline V gene encodes CDR1 MNHEY and CDR2 SVGEGT. The CDR3 extends over 14 amino acids. In DNA, the CDR3 is TGTGCCAGCAGTTACGCCCTGATTAACACTGAAGCTTTCTTT. Its translation: CASSYALINTEAFF.

This chain links TRBV4-1 with TRBJ2-5, with 8 bases identical to TRBD1. The CDR3 runs 14 residues. Looked up from germline, CDR1 is MGHRA and CDR2 is YSYEKL. V shed 3 bases, J shed 6 bases, and the junction held 6 bases outside the gene matches. CDR3 residues: CASSHPGQGKTQYF. The CDR3 DNA sequence: TGCGCCAGCAGCCACCCCGGACAGGGCAAGACCCAGTACTTC.

This clonotype was seen a handful of times. The J gene is TRBJ2-1, the V gene TRBV7-9; D remains ambiguous. V lost 5 bases to trimming and J lost 9 bases, with 11 bases between them. The germline V gene encodes CDR1 SEHNR and CDR2 FQNEAQ (reference sequence). The CDR3 runs to 12 residues. The CDR3 spells CASSPGWVEQFF. In nucleotides, the CDR3 is TGTGCCAGCAGCCCCGGGTGGGTTGAGCAGTTCTTC.

This clonotype was counted at least ten times. V usage is TRBV6-5 and J usage is TRBJ2-2; D may be TRBD2 (6 bases). The V gene lost 8 bases and the J gene lost 3 bases, with 10 bases spanning the gap. Germline loops: CDR1 MNHEY, CDR2 SVGAGI. The CDR3 has 13 amino acids. The CDR3 reads CASWRGDTGELFF. DNA for the CDR3: TGTGCCAGCTGGCGGGGAGACACCGGGGAGCTGTTTTTT.

The DNA for the CDR3 is TGTGCCAGCAGGCGGGGGACAGATACGCAGTATTTT. Translation: CASRRGTDTQYF. The rearrangement uses TRBV6-2 or TRBV6-3 and TRBJ2-3; 7 bases agree with TRBD2. The junction had 0 bases not matched to a gene; V was cut back by 6 bases and J by 3 bases. The CDR3 runs to 12 residues. Germline V gene lookup returns CDR1 MNHEY and CDR2 SVGEGT.

The V and J genes are TRBV7-8 and TRBJ1-1; TRBD1 aligns across 8 bases. V shed 4 bases, J shed 1 base, and the junction held 20 bases outside the gene matches. This CDR3 comprises 20 residues. Germline V gene lookup returns CDR1 SGHVS and CDR2 FQNEAQ. CDR3 sequence: CASSSRQTRTGIHGNTEAFF. CDR3 bases: TGTGCCAGCAGCTCGAGGCAGACCCGGACAGGGATCCACGGGAACACTGAAGCTTTCTTT.

The V call is TRBV10-3, the J call TRBJ2-7; perhaps TRBD1 as D (5 bases). V lost 3 bases, J lost 0 bases, and 15 bases lay in between. Looked up from germline, CDR1 is ENHRY and CDR2 is SYGVKD. This CDR3 comprises 16 residues. CDR3 sequence (DNA): TGTGCCATCAGTGATCATTCCGCCACAGGCTCCTACGAGCAGTACGTC. This translates into CAISDHSATGSYEQYV.